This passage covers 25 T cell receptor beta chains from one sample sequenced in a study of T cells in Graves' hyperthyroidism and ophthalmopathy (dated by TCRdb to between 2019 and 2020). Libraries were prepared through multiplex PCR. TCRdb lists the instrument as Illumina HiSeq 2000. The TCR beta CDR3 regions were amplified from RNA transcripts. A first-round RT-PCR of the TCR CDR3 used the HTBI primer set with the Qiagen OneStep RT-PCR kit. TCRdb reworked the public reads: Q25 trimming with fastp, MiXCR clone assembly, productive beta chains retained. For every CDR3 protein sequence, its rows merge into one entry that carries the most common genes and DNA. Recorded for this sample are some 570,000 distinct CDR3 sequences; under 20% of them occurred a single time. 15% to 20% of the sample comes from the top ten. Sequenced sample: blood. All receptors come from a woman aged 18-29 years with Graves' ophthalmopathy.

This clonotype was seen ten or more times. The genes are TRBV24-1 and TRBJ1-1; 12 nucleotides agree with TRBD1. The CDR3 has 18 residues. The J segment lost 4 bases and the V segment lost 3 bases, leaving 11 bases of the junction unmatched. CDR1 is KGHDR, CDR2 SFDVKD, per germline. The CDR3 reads CATSDGGQGAQRGTEAFF. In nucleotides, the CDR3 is TGTGCCACCAGTGATGGGGGACAGGGGGCCCAAAGGGGCACTGAAGCTTTCTTT.

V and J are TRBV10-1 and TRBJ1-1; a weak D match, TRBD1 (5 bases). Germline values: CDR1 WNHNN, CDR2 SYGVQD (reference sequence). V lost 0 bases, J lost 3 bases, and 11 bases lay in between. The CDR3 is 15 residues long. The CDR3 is CASSESGGLYTEAFF. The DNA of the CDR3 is TGCGCCAGCAGTGAGTCCGGGGGGTTGTACACTGAAGCTTTCTTT.

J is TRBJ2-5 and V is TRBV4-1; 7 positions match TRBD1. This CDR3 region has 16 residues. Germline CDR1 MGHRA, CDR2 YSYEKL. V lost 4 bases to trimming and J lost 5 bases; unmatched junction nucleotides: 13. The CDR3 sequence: CASSPWGDRAWETQYF. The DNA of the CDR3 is TGCGCCAGCAGCCCCTGGGGTGACAGGGCATGGGAGACCCAGTACTTC.

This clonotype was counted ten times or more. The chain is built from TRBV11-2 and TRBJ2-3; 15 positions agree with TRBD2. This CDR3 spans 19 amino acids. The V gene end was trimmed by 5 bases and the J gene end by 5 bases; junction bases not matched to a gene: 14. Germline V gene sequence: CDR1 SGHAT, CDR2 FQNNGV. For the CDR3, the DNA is TGTGCCAGCAGCCCTACGGTTGGACTAGCGGGGGGGCCGCGAGATACGCAGTATTTT. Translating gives CASSPTVGLAGGPRDTQYF.

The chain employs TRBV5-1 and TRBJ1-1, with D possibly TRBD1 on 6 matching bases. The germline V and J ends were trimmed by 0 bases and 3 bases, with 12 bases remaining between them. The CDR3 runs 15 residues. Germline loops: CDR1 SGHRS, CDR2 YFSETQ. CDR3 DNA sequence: TGCGCCAGCAGCTTGGTTCCGGGACATTACACTGAAGCTTTCTTT. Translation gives CASSLVPGHYTEAFF.

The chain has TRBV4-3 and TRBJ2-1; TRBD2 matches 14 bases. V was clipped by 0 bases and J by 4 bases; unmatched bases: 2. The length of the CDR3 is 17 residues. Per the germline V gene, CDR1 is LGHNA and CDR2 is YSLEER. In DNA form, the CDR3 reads TGCGCCAGCAGCCAAGATGGGACTAGCGGGAGTTACAATGAGCAGTTCTTC. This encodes CASSQDGTSGSYNEQFF.

CDR3 amino acids: CSVGYSSYEQYF. The CDR3 DNA follows: TGCAGCGTTGGGTACAGTTCCTACGAGCAGTACTTC. The V gene is TRBV29-1, the J gene TRBJ2-7; D is uncertain. The CDR3 runs 12 residues. Germline CDR1 is SQVTM and CDR2 is ANQGSEA. V was cut by 4 bases and J by 1 base, with 8 bases left in between.

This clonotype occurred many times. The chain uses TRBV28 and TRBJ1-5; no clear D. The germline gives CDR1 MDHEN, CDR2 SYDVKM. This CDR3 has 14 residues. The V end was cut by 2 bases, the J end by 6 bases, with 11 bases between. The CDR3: CASSLVFWSQPQHF. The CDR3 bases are TGTGCCAGCAGTTTAGTTTTTTGGAGTCAGCCCCAGCATTTT. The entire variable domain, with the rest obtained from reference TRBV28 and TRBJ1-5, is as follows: DVKVTQSSRYLVKRTGEKVFLECVQDMDHENMFWYRQDPGLGLRLIYFSYDVKMKEKGDIPEGYSVSREKKERFSLILESASTNQTSMYLCASSLVFWSQPQHFGDGTRLSIL.

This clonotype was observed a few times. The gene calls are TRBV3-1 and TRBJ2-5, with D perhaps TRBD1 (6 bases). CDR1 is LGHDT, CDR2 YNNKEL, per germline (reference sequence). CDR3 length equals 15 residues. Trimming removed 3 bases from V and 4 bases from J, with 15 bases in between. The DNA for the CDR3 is TGTGCCAGCAGCCATATACAGGGTACCATAGAGACCCAGTACTTC. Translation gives CASSHIQGTIETQYF.

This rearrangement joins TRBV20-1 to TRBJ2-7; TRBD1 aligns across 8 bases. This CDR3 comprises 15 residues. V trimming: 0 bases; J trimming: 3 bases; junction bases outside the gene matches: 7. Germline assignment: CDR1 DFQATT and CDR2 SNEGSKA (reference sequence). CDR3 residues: CSARDPDRGFYEQYF. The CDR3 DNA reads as TGCAGTGCTAGAGATCCCGACAGGGGTTTCTACGAGCAGTACTTC.

For the CDR3, the DNA is TGTGCCAGCAGTTTATCGCCCGAGGCCACCATATATTTT. Its protein is CASSLSPEATIYF. The chain links TRBV27 to TRBJ1-3; D is ambiguous. V was clipped by 0 bases and J by 9 bases, with 9 bases between them. The length of the CDR3 is 13 residues. Germline V gene lookup returns CDR1 MNHEY and CDR2 SMNVEV (reference sequence).

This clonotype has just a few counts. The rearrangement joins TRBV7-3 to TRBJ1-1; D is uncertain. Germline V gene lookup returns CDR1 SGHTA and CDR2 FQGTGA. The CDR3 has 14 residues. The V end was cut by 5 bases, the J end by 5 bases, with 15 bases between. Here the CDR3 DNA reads TGTGCCAGCAGCCCCCAACCGGCGGGGACTGAAGCTTTCTTT. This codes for CASSPQPAGTEAFF.

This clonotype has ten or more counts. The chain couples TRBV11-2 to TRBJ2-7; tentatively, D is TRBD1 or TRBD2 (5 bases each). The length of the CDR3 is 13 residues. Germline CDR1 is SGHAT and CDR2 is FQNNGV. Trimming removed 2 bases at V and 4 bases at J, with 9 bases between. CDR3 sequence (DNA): TGTGCCAGCAGCTTACGGGGCCCGTACGAGCAGTACTTC. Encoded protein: CASSLRGPYEQYF. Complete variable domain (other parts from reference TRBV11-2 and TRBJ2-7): EAGVAQSPRYKIIEKRQSVAFWCNPISGHATLYWYQQILGQGPKLLIQFQNNGVVDDSQLPKDRFSAERLKGVDSTLKIQPAKLEDSAVYLCASSLRGPYEQYFGPGTRLTVT.

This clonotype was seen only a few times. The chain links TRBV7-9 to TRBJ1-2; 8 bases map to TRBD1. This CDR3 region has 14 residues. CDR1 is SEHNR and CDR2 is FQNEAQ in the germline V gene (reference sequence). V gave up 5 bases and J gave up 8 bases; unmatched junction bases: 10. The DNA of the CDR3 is TGTGCCAGCAGCGTTACAGGGGGAATGGTCGGCTACACCTTC. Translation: CASSVTGGMVGYTF. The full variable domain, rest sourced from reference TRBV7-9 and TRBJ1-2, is DTGVSQNPRHKITKRGQNVTFRCDPISEHNRLYWYRQTLGQGPEFLTYFQNEAQLEKSRLLSDRFSAERPKGSFSTLEIQRTEQGDSAMYLCASSVTGGMVGYTFGSGTRLTVV.

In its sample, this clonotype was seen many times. CDR3 protein: CASSRTIQETQYF. The CDR3 coding sequence is TGTGCCAGCAGTCGGACTATCCAAGAGACCCAGTACTTC. V usage is TRBV28 and J usage is TRBJ2-5, with D possibly being TRBD2 (6 bases). V was pared by 5 bases and J by 1 base, with 8 bases between. The CDR3 is made up of 13 amino acids. Germline V gene sequence: CDR1 MDHEN, CDR2 SYDVKM.

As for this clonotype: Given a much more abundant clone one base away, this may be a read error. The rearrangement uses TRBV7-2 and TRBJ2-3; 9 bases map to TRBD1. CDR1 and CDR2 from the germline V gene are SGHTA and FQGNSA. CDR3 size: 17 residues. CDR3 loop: CASRLELTGGSTDTQYF. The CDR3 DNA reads TGTGCCAGCCGCTTAGAGCTGACAGGGGGTAGCACAGATACGCAGTATTTT.

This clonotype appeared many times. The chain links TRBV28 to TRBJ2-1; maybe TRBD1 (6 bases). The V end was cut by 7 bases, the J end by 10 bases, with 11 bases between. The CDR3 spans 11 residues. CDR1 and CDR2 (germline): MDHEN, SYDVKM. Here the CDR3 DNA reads TGTGCCAGCATTGGGGGCGGAGAGCAGTTCTTC. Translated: CASIGGGEQFF.

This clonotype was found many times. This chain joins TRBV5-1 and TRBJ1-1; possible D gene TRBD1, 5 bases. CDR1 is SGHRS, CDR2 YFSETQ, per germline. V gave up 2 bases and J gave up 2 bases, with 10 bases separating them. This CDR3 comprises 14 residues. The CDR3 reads CASSLRGPNTEAFF. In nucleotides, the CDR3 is TGCGCCAGCAGCTTAAGGGGACCCAACACTGAAGCTTTCTTT.

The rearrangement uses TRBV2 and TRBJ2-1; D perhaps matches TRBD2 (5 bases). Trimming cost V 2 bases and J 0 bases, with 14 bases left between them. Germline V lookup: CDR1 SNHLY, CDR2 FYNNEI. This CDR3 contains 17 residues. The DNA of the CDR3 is TGTGCCAGCAGTGAATTTCCGGGGAGTAGCTCCTACAATGAGCAGTTCTTC. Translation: CASSEFPGSSSYNEQFF.

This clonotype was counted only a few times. DNA for the CDR3: TGCAGTGCTAGAGAGGCCGGGACAGGGGTCAATGAGCAGTTCTTC. Amino acid sequence: CSAREAGTGVNEQFF. The chain combines TRBV20-1 with TRBJ2-1; 10 positions match TRBD1. This CDR3 spans 15 amino acids. V lost 0 bases, J lost 6 bases, and 5 bases stayed unmatched. The germline CDR1 and CDR2 sequences are DFQATT and SNEGSKA (reference sequence).

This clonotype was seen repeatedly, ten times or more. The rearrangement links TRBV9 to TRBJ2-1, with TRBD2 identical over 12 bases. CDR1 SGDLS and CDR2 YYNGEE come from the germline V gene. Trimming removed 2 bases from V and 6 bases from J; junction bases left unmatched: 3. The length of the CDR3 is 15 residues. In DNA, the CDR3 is TGTGCCAGCAGCGTCCTAGCGGGGGGGCTCAATGAGCAGTTCTTC. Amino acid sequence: CASSVLAGGLNEQFF.

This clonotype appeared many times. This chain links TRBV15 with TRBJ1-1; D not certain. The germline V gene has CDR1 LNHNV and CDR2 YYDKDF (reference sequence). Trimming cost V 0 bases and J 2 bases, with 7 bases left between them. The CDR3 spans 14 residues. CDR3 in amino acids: CATSRDRTNTEAFF. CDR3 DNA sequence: TGTGCCACCAGCAGAGACAGGACCAACACTGAAGCTTTCTTT.

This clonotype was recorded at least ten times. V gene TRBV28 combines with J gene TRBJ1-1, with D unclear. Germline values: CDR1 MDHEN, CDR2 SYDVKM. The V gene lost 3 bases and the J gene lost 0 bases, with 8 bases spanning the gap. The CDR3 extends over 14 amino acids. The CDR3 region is CASSLTPMNTEAFF. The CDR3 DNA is TGTGCCAGCAGTTTGACCCCCATGAACACTGAAGCTTTCTTT.

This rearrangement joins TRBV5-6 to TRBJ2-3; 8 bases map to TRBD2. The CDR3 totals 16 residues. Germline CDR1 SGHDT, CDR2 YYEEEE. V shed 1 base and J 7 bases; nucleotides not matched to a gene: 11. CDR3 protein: CASSLIRGSGGNTQYF. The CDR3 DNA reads TGTGCCAGCAGCTTGATAAGGGGAAGCGGGGGTAATACGCAGTATTTT.

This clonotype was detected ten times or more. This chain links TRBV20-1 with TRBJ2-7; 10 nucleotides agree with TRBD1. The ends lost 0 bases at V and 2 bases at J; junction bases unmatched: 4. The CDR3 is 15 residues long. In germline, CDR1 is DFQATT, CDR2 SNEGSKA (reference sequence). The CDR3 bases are TGCAGTGCTAGAGATCGTGGGACAGGGGCCTACGAGCAGTACTTC. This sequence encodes CSARDRGTGAYEQYF.